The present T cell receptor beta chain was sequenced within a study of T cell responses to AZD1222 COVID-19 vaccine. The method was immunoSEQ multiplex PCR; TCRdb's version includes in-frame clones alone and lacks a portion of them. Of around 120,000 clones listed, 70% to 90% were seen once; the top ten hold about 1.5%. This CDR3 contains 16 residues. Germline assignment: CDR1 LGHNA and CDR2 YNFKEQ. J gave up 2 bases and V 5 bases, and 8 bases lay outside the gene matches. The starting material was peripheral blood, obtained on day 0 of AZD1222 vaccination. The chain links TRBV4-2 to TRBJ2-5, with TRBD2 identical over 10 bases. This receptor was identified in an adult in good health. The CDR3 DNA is TGTGCCAGCAGCGAATCTAGCGGGGGACCACAAGAGACCCAGTACTTC. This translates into CASSESSGGPQETQYF.